The text below deals with one T cell receptor (beta chain). The antigen is not known. This entry comes from a study of vaccination effects on CD4 cells after COVID-19. Some clones are missing from TCRdb's copy, which holds only in-frame ones; the method was immunoSEQ multiplex PCR. This table has 65,000 to 95,000 clones, roughly 80% appearing once. Germline V CDR1 and CDR2: SQVTM, ANQGSEA. Trimming stripped 3 bases from V and 5 bases from J, with 13 bases between. CDR3 length equals 14 residues. Antigen-specific CD4+ T cells expanded by the ViraFEST assay with viral peptide pools were then sequenced. Following culture for about ten days, CD4+ T cells were isolated. It was two doses of either the BNT162b2 or mRNA-1273 vaccine that participants received.

The chain employs TRBV29-1 and TRBJ2-2, with a weak D call TRBD2 (5 bases). The source is a human donor who received a COVID-19 vaccine. This specimen was CD4+ T cells from PBMCs cultured with HCoV-OC43 spike peptides, taken after COVID-19 vaccination. The subset: HCoV-OC43 spike overlapping peptide pool stimulation. CDR3 in DNA: TGCAGCGTTGACCGGGGTATTGGAACCGGGGAGCTGTTTTTT. As protein: CSVDRGIGTGELFF.